Listed here is a single TCR beta chain. The table came from immunoSEQ multiplex PCR; TCRdb's copy has only in-frame clones and leaves some out. The sample shows roughly 84,000 clones, 91% of them seen only once. The data were taken from a study of control samples from healthy donors and cancer patients. The TCR originated in a man aged 50 or older in good health. The sequenced material came from blood.

CDR3 sequence (DNA): TGTGCCAGCAGTACGGGACAGAGAAACTATGGCTACACCTTC. Its translation: CASSTGQRNYGYTF. The rearrangement joins TRBV6-5 to TRBJ1-2, with 7 bases aligning to TRBD1. Per germline, CDR1 MNHEY and CDR2 SVGAGI. The CDR3 extends over 14 amino acids. V lost 5 bases, J lost 2 bases, and 5 bases stayed unmatched.